Shown below are 32 T cell receptor beta chains from a single sample sequenced in a study of cytomegalovirus exposure and HLA in healthy donors. PCR was performed using 60 Vbeta and 13 Jbeta primers. The protocol was immunoSEQ multiplex PCR, while the TCRdb copy is restricted to in-frame clones and leaves out a portion. In the table there are some 140,000 clones, roughly 85% of which are singletons. Sequencing input: PBMCs. Every receptor here comes from a man between 35 and 55 years old in good health and CMV-seronegative.

To note about this clone: Other nucleotide sequences in the sample specify the same CDR3. V and J are TRBV10-1 and TRBJ2-5; 8 nucleotides agree with TRBD2. From germline, CDR1 is WNHNN and CDR2 SYGVQD (reference sequence). The CDR3 contains 10 residues. CDR3 residues: CFGPGGAQYF. The DNA of the CDR3 is TGCTTCGGCCCCGGGGGGGCCCAGTACTTC.

The J gene is TRBJ2-7, the V gene TRBV7-8, with 8 bases aligning to TRBD1. The CDR3 is 13 amino acids. V shed 8 bases and J 5 bases; nucleotides not matched to a gene: 8. Per germline, CDR1 SGHVS and CDR2 FQNEAQ. Here the CDR3 reads CASLQQGGHEQYF. The CDR3 region has the DNA TGTGCCAGCTTGCAACAGGGGGGTCACGAGCAGTACTTC.

This chain joins TRBV5-1 and TRBJ1-2; D possibly corresponds to TRBD1 (5 bases). Trimming shortened V by 4 bases and J by 3 bases, and 13 bases separated the two germline ends. The CDR3 runs 14 residues. Germline values: CDR1 SGHRS, CDR2 YFSETQ. The DNA for the CDR3 is TGCGCCAGCAGCGACGGGGGGGGTGACTATGGCTACACCTTC. This translates into CASSDGGGDYGYTF.

V gene TRBV7-9 combines with J gene TRBJ1-4; tentative D call: TRBD1 (6 bases). This CDR3 comprises 14 residues. Germline V CDR1 and CDR2: SEHNR, FQNEAQ (reference sequence). Trimming pared 3 bases from V and 8 bases from J, leaving 13 bases between. Here the CDR3 reads CASSLDSWEEKLFF. CDR3 nucleotides: TGTGCCAGCAGCTTGGACAGTTGGGAAGAAAAACTGTTTTTT. Supplemented by reference TRBV7-9 and TRBJ1-4, the full variable domain reads DTGVSQNPRHKITKRGQNVTFRCDPISEHNRLYWYRQTLGQGPEFLTYFQNEAQLEKSRLLSDRFSAERPKGSFSTLEIQRTEQGDSAMYLCASSLDSWEEKLFFGSGTQLSVL.

As to this clone: The same CDR3 also results from other DNA sequences found in this sample. This chain connects TRBV7-3 to TRBJ2-2, with 9 bases identical to TRBD2. Per germline, CDR1 SGHTA and CDR2 FQGTGA. V was clipped by 2 bases and J by 5 bases; unmatched bases: 3. The CDR3 runs to 15 residues. This CDR3 reads CASSLGLAGTGELFF. CDR3 coding DNA: TGTGCCAGCAGCTTAGGGCTAGCGGGAACCGGGGAGCTGTTTTTT.

As concerns this clone: One end of the junction varies from germline; a read error may be responsible. Other nucleotide sequences from this sample produce the same CDR3. The chain joins TRBV30 to TRBJ1-2, with D possibly being TRBD1 (6 bases). This CDR3 is 14 amino acids long. Germline CDR1 reads GTSNPN; CDR2 reads SVGIG (reference sequence). The chain's CDR3 is CAWSVAGVGYGYTF. The CDR3 region has the DNA TGTGCCTGGAGTGTAGCAGGGGTGGGCTATGGCTATACCTTC. Supplemented by reference TRBV30 and TRBJ1-2, the full variable domain reads SQTIHQWPATLVQPVGSPLSLECTVEGTSNPNLYWYRQAAGRGLQLLFYSVGIGQISSEVPQNLSASRPQDRQFILSSKKLLLSDSGFYLCAWSVAGVGYGYTFGSGTRLTVV.

V and J are TRBV25-1 and TRBJ2-1, with 9 bases matching TRBD2. This CDR3 is built from 17 residues. Per the germline V gene, CDR1 is MGHDK and CDR2 is SYGVNS. V was clipped by 4 bases and J by 0 bases; unmatched bases: 7. CDR3 nucleotide sequence: TGTGCCAGCAGTGGCCTAGCGGGGAGTAGCTCCTACAATGAGCAGTTCTTC. Its protein is CASSGLAGSSSYNEQFF.

The gene calls are TRBV5-1 and TRBJ1-1; 8 nucleotides line up with TRBD1. Per the germline V gene, CDR1 is SGHRS and CDR2 is YFSETQ. This CDR3 is built from 14 residues. V trimming: 6 bases; J trimming: 1 base; junction bases outside the gene matches: 5. The CDR3 nucleotides read TGCGCCAGCACTCTCACAGGGGGGAACACTGAAGCTTTCTTT. This gives the protein CASTLTGGNTEAFF. The full variable domain, its missing parts supplied by reference TRBV5-1 and TRBJ1-1, is KAGVTQTPRYLIKTRGQQVTLSCSPISGHRSVSWYQQTPGQGLQFLFEYFSETQRNKGNFPGRFSGRQFSNSRSEMNVSTLELGDSALYLCASTLTGGNTEAFFGQGTRLTVV.

The J gene is TRBJ1-1, the V gene TRBV19; D perhaps matches TRBD1 (6 bases). The V gene's germline CDR1 is LNHDA and CDR2 SQIVND (reference sequence). Trimming cost V 3 bases and J 6 bases, with 23 bases left between them. This CDR3 is 17 amino acids long. The chain's CDR3 is CASSIEIGGGGSPEAFF. The CDR3 DNA follows: TGTGCCAGTAGTATTGAAATCGGAGGGGGGGGTTCTCCTGAAGCTTTCTTT. Filled out from reference TRBV19 and TRBJ1-1, the complete variable domain reads DGGITQSPKYLFRKEGQNVTLSCEQNLNHDAMYWYRQDPGQGLRLIYYSQIVNDFQKGDIAEGYSVSREKKESFPLTVTSAQKNPTAFYLCASSIEIGGGGSPEAFFGQGTRLTVV.

The rearrangement uses TRBV6-5 and TRBJ2-7; 7 bases fit TRBD2. In germline, CDR1 is MNHEY, CDR2 SVGAGI. J lost 2 bases, V lost 5 bases, and 9 bases had no gene match. The CDR3 runs 15 residues. The CDR3 coding sequence is TGTGCCAGCAGTCTGGTGGGAGGGTATACCTACGAGCAGTACTTC. This translates into CASSLVGGYTYEQYF.

The gene calls are TRBV29-1 and TRBJ2-6; D unclear. V dropped 4 bases and J dropped 0 bases, with 10 bases sitting between them. The germline gives CDR1 SQVTM, CDR2 ANQGSEA. This CDR3 is built from 15 residues. The CDR3 is CSVAESGSGANVLTF. The CDR3 DNA reads as TGCAGCGTTGCAGAATCCGGCTCTGGGGCCAACGTCCTGACTTTC.

V is TRBV11-2 and J is TRBJ2-2; 12 bases align to TRBD2. There are 18 residues in the CDR3. From germline, CDR1 is SGHAT and CDR2 FQNNGV. With V trimmed by 5 bases and J by 0 bases, 7 bases remained unmatched. The CDR3 DNA is TGTGCCAGCAGCAACGGACTAGCGGGAACTTCGAACACCGGGGAGCTGTTTTTT. It specifies CASSNGLAGTSNTGELFF.

The chain couples TRBV27 to TRBJ1-2; D unresolved. V shed 4 bases and J shed 7 bases, with 7 bases lying between them. The germline V gene encodes CDR1 MNHEY and CDR2 SMNVEV (reference sequence). This CDR3 is built from 11 residues. Here the CDR3 reads CASSSGGGYTF. DNA of the CDR3: TGTGCCAGCAGTTCCGGCGGTGGCTACACCTTC.

This rearrangement joins TRBV7-9 to TRBJ1-6, with D uncertain. Trimming stripped 5 bases from V and 3 bases from J, with 11 bases between. CDR1 and CDR2 from the germline V gene are SEHNR and FQNEAQ (reference sequence). CDR3 length: 15 amino acids. In nucleotides, the CDR3 is TGTGCCAGCAGCCCTCGGGAAGACTATAATTCACCCCTCCACTTT. This encodes CASSPREDYNSPLHF.

The rearrangement links TRBV28 to TRBJ2-6; 8 nucleotides match TRBD2. The trim removed 8 bases at V and 4 bases at J, leaving 7 bases unmatched. CDR1 MDHEN and CDR2 SYDVKM come from the germline V gene. The CDR3 is made up of 15 amino acids. The CDR3: CASRPGGSGANVLTF. CDR3 sequence (DNA): TGTGCCAGCCGCCCGGGAGGGTCGGGGGCCAACGTCCTGACTTTC. Filled out from reference TRBV28 and TRBJ2-6, the complete variable domain reads DVKVTQSSRYLVKRTGEKVFLECVQDMDHENMFWYRQDPGLGLRLIYFSYDVKMKEKGDIPEGYSVSREKKERFSLILESASTNQTSMYLCASRPGGSGANVLTFGAGSRLTVL.

Only one count was recorded for this clone. The CDR3 nucleotides are TGTGCCAGCAGCTTGGGCGCGACTAGCACCAATGAGCAGTTCTTC. Protein: CASSLGATSTNEQFF. This chain links TRBV5-6 with TRBJ2-1; 7 bases are shared with TRBD2. The CDR3 is made up of 15 amino acids. V shed 0 bases, J shed 6 bases, and the junction held 6 bases outside the gene matches. Germline assignment: CDR1 SGHDT and CDR2 YYEEEE.

This chain links TRBV7-9 with TRBJ2-7, with 8 bases fitting TRBD2. Germline V CDR1 and CDR2: SEHNR, FQNEAQ (reference sequence). The J segment lost 7 bases and the V segment lost 5 bases, leaving 13 bases of the junction unmatched. CDR3 size: 15 residues. Here the CDR3 reads CASSPQLGAGGEQYF. CDR3 DNA sequence: TGTGCCAGCAGCCCTCAATTGGGGGCGGGGGGTGAGCAGTACTTC.

The chain is built from TRBV2 and TRBJ2-1; D may be TRBD2 (7 bases). The CDR3 spans 15 residues. The germline V and J ends were trimmed by 0 bases and 5 bases, with 11 bases remaining between them. From germline, CDR1 is SNHLY and CDR2 FYNNEI. DNA of the CDR3: TGTGCCAGCAGTGAAGCGGGGGGGCTTGACAATGAGCAGTTCTTC. Protein product: CASSEAGGLDNEQFF. The variable domain in full, completed from reference TRBV2 and TRBJ2-1, reads EPEVTQTPSHQVTQMGQEVILRCVPISNHLYFYWYRQILGQKVEFLVSFYNNEISEKSEIFDDQFSVERPDGSNFTLKIRSTKLEDSAMYFCASSEAGGLDNEQFFGPGTRLTVL.

V usage is TRBV27 and J usage is TRBJ2-3, with D possibly matching TRBD2 (7 bases). Germline V lookup: CDR1 MNHEY, CDR2 SMNVEV (reference sequence). V lost 2 bases to trimming and J lost 1 base, with 16 bases between them. This CDR3 has 17 residues. The DNA for the CDR3 is TGTGCCAGCAGTTTAGAGGGCGGGGGCCCCCGCACAGATACGCAGTATTTT. This sequence encodes CASSLEGGGPRTDTQYF.

This chain's CDR3 is CASSYRTGSYEQYF. The CDR3 nucleotides read TGCGCCAGCAGCTACCGGACAGGGTCCTACGAGCAGTACTTC. The chain carries TRBV5-1 and TRBJ2-7; 8 nucleotides line up with TRBD1. This CDR3 spans 14 amino acids. The germline V gene encodes CDR1 SGHRS and CDR2 YFSETQ. V shed 3 bases and J 1 base; nucleotides not matched to a gene: 3.

This clone was seen a few times. The V call is TRBV7-9, the J call TRBJ1-2, with D hard to call. V was cut by 3 bases and J by 8 bases, with 13 bases left in between. CDR3 length equals 13 residues. The germline gives CDR1 SEHNR, CDR2 FQNEAQ (reference sequence). Written as DNA, the CDR3 is TGTGCCAGCAGCTTTGAACGCGAGAGAGGCTACACCTTC. Residues: CASSFERERGYTF.

This rearrangement joins TRBV5-3 to TRBJ2-1; 7 bases are shared with TRBD2. TRBV5-3 has ORF status, its function being uncertain. This CDR3 contains 11 residues. The trim removed 0 bases at V and 15 bases at J, leaving 3 bases unmatched. In DNA form, the CDR3 reads TGTGCCAGAAGCTTGGGCGGGAGCACGTTCTTC. It encodes CARSLGGSTFF.

The chain joins TRBV7-8 to TRBJ2-3, with 8 bases lining up with TRBD2. Germline CDR1 SGHVS, CDR2 FQNEAQ. CDR3 length equals 15 residues. Germline trimming cut 3 bases from V and 4 bases from J; bases unmatched to any gene: 6. CDR3 bases: TGTGCCAGCAGCTTCTTAGCGGGAAGGGCAGATACGCAGTATTTT. Protein: CASSFLAGRADTQYF.

The chain carries TRBV13 and TRBJ2-7, with 9 bases fitting TRBD1. From germline, CDR1 is PRHDT and CDR2 FYEKMQ (reference sequence). The CDR3 has 14 amino acids. V lost 5 bases and J lost 2; bases outside the gene matches: 4. CDR3 amino acids: CASSVRDRAYEQYF. DNA of the CDR3: TGTGCCAGCAGCGTAAGGGACAGGGCCTACGAGCAGTACTTC.

The chain uses TRBV7-3 and TRBJ2-1; 11 bases match TRBD2. Trimming cost V 4 bases and J 3 bases; bases outside gene matches: 2. CDR1 is SGHTA, CDR2 FQGTGA, per germline. This CDR3 is 15 amino acids long. The CDR3 DNA reads as TGTGCCAGCAGCTGGCTAGCGGGGGGCTACAATGAGCAGTTCTTC. Encoded protein: CASSWLAGGYNEQFF.

The rearrangement uses TRBV6-5 and TRBJ2-2, with a possible D match to TRBD1 (5 bases). This CDR3 spans 16 amino acids. The germline V gene has CDR1 MNHEY and CDR2 SVGAGI. Trimming stripped 3 bases from V and 2 bases from J, with 13 bases between. The CDR3 DNA sequence: TGTGCCAGCAGTTATTTTTTGGGGCCAAACACCGGGGAGCTGTTTTTT. Its protein product is CASSYFLGPNTGELFF.

The CDR3 region is CASRALASYEQYF. CDR3 DNA: TGTGCCAGCAGGGCCCTCGCCTCCTACGAGCAGTACTTC. This rearrangement joins TRBV27 to TRBJ2-7; no definite D call. Germline V gene sequence: CDR1 MNHEY, CDR2 SMNVEV (reference sequence). Trimming cost V 6 bases and J 0 bases, with 9 bases left between them. This CDR3 contains 13 residues.

The chain recombines TRBV7-9 with TRBJ2-7, with D uncertain. The CDR3 is 13 residues long. V was pared by 1 base and J by 0 bases, with 4 bases between. The germline gives CDR1 SEHNR, CDR2 FQNEAQ (reference sequence). In DNA, the CDR3 is TGTGCCAGCAGCTTAGGCTACTCCTACGAGCAGTACTTC. Translating it yields CASSLGYSYEQYF.

The rearrangement links TRBV30 to TRBJ1-2, with 7 bases aligning to TRBD1. Losses at the gene ends were 0 bases for V and 5 bases for J; bases not matched to a gene: 15. The CDR3 sequence is 17 residues long. Germline CDR1 GTSNPN, CDR2 SVGIG (reference sequence). As DNA, the CDR3 is TGTGCCTGGAGTGTACTAGGGGGCGACATCGCAGAGTATGGCTACACCTTC. Translation: CAWSVLGGDIAEYGYTF.

This clone has just one count. V usage is TRBV7-9 and J usage is TRBJ1-3; D might be TRBD1 (5 bases). Germline V gene data show CDR1 as SEHNR and CDR2 as FQNEAQ (reference sequence). This CDR3 is built from 14 residues. The ends were cut back, 5 bases at V and 4 bases at J, with 12 bases in the middle. The CDR3 protein is CASSSGTLGNTIYF. CDR3 DNA: TGTGCCAGCAGCAGTGGGACTCTGGGAAACACCATATATTTT.

The V and J genes are TRBV11-3 and TRBJ2-1; TRBD1 matches 8 bases. This CDR3 spans 14 amino acids. In germline, CDR1 is SGHNT, CDR2 YENEEA. J lost 3 bases, V lost 6 bases, and 4 bases had no gene match. The CDR3 loop reads CASSKGQVYNEQFF. The CDR3 DNA reads as TGTGCCAGCAGTAAGGGACAGGTCTACAATGAGCAGTTCTTC. The full variable domain, completed using reference TRBV11-3 and TRBJ2-1, is EAGVVQSPRYKIIEKKQPVAFWCNPISGHNTLYWYLQNLGQGPELLIRYENEEAVDDSQLPKDRFSAERLKGVDSTLKIQPAELGDSAVYLCASSKGQVYNEQFFGPGTRLTVL.

The chain has TRBV4-1 and TRBJ2-3; 10 positions match TRBD2. Trimming cost V 4 bases and J 3 bases; bases outside gene matches: 4. Germline V gene sequence: CDR1 MGHRA, CDR2 YSYEKL. CDR3 size: 15 residues. The CDR3 coding sequence is TGCGCCAGCAGCCCCTTAGCGGGGGGTACAGATACGCAGTATTTT. It encodes CASSPLAGGTDTQYF.